Following are 23 T cell receptor beta chains from one sample sequenced in a study of cytomegalovirus exposure and HLA in healthy donors. The PCR employed 60 Vbeta primers together with 13 Jbeta primers. The assay was immunoSEQ multiplex PCR, and TCRdb's table has in-frame clones only and misses some. The sample contains some 150,000 clones, 80% to 90% of which appear only once. Specimen: PBMCs. All receptors come from a woman aged 18-29 years in good health and CMV-seronegative.

The V and J genes are TRBV30 and TRBJ1-2, with a possible D match to TRBD1 (6 bases). Germline CDR1 and CDR2: GTSNPN and SVGIG (reference sequence). This CDR3 is 13 amino acids long. The V end was cut by 3 bases, the J end by 4 bases, with 12 bases between. The CDR3 protein is CAWRNRASYGYTF. The CDR3 nucleotides are TGTGCCTGGAGAAACAGGGCGAGCTATGGCTACACCTTC.

Only one count was recorded for this clone. The chain has TRBV6-5 and TRBJ1-3, with no clear D. This CDR3 spans 15 amino acids. Trimming shortened V by 2 bases and J by 0 bases, and 8 bases separated the two germline ends. Germline V gene data show CDR1 as MNHEY and CDR2 as SVGAGI. CDR3 residues: CASSYAWSSGNTIYF. The CDR3 DNA follows: TGTGCCAGCAGTTACGCCTGGAGCTCTGGAAACACCATATATTTT.

The J gene is TRBJ2-4, the V gene TRBV2; maybe TRBD1 (6 bases). Trimming took off 1 base at V and 4 bases at J, with 14 bases between the two ends. The CDR3 has 16 residues. The germline gives CDR1 SNHLY, CDR2 FYNNEI. CDR3 protein: CASSEGTGKGKNIQYF. The CDR3 region has the DNA TGTGCCAGCAGTGAAGGCACAGGGAAAGGGAAAAACATTCAGTACTTC.

The sample holds one count of this clone. J is TRBJ1-1 and V is TRBV11-3, with D perhaps TRBD1 (5 bases). Germline V gene sequence: CDR1 SGHNT, CDR2 YENEEA. This CDR3 has 13 amino acids. Trimming stripped 7 bases from V and 8 bases from J, with 17 bases between. CDR3 nucleotide sequence: TGTGCCAGCAAGGGGCCTAACTCGGCCGAAGCTTTCTTT. Protein: CASKGPNSAEAFF.

This clone was recorded once. The rearrangement uses TRBV27 and TRBJ2-7, with TRBD2 as a possible D gene (7 bases). V lost 5 bases, J lost 3 bases, and 17 bases lay in between. The CDR3 covers 15 residues. Germline CDR1 reads MNHEY; CDR2 reads SMNVEV (reference sequence). CDR3 sequence reads: CASSAGAGRNYEQYF. The CDR3 region has the DNA TGTGCCAGCAGTGCGGGGGCAGGGAGGAACTACGAGCAGTACTTC.

This clone was recorded once. The chain combines TRBV10-3 with TRBJ1-2; TRBD1 matches at 8 bases. The CDR3 length is 13 residues. V was pared by 7 bases and J by 3 bases, with 4 bases of the junction left unmatched. CDR1 is ENHRY, CDR2 SYGVKD, per germline. The CDR3 reads CAITGGEDYGYTF. Written as DNA, the CDR3 is TGTGCCATCACAGGGGGCGAGGACTATGGCTACACCTTC.

The chain employs TRBV28 and TRBJ2-6, with 8 bases identical to TRBD1. Trimming removed 6 bases from V and 3 bases from J; junction bases left unmatched: 7. Germline lookup yields CDR1 MDHEN and CDR2 SYDVKM. This CDR3 region has 16 residues. In DNA, the CDR3 is TGTGCCAGCAGCCGGACAGGGCAAGGTGGGGCCAACGTCCTGACTTTC. The encoded protein is CASSRTGQGGANVLTF.

The chain uses TRBV27 and TRBJ2-3; TRBD1 matches 10 bases. V gave up 7 bases and J gave up 2 bases; unmatched junction bases: 3. This CDR3 is 14 amino acids long. Germline V CDR1 and CDR2: MNHEY, SMNVEV (reference sequence). DNA for the CDR3: TGTGCCAGCACCCGACAGGGGGCCACAGATACGCAGTATTTT. Translating gives CASTRQGATDTQYF.

A single count supports this clone. The rearrangement uses TRBV9 and TRBJ1-2, with TRBD1 matching 7 bases. Germline CDR1 and CDR2: SGDLS and YYNGEE. The J segment lost 5 bases and the V segment lost 3 bases, leaving 13 bases of the junction unmatched. This CDR3 comprises 16 residues. DNA for the CDR3: TGTGCCAGCAGCGCTGGGGACAGCCGGTATAGGTATGGCTACACCTTC. Translating gives CASSAGDSRYRYGYTF.

This clone occurred once. The rearrangement uses TRBV6-4 and TRBJ2-3; 9 nucleotides align to TRBD2. Germline loops: CDR1 MRHNA, CDR2 SNTAGT. There are 16 residues in the CDR3. The ends lost 8 bases at V and 4 bases at J; junction bases unmatched: 13. CDR3 sequence (DNA): TGTGCCAGCGACCGAACTGGCGGGGGGGAGCCAGATACGCAGTATTTT. It codes for CASDRTGGGEPDTQYF.

The J gene is TRBJ2-3, the V gene TRBV9; TRBD2 matches at 11 bases. There are 17 residues in the CDR3. Trimming cost V 4 bases and J 8 bases; bases outside gene matches: 15. CDR1 and CDR2 from the germline V gene are SGDLS and YYNGEE. The CDR3 sequence: CASSPLAGTSGLGTQYF. DNA for the CDR3: TGTGCCAGCAGCCCACTGGCGGGGACTAGCGGTTTGGGTACGCAGTATTTT. Looking up the rest from reference TRBV9 and TRBJ2-3 gives the full variable domain: DSGVTQTPKHLITATGQRVTLRCSPRSGDLSVYWYQQSLDQGLQFLIQYYNGEERAKGNILERFSAQQFPDLHSELNLSSLELGDSALYFCASSPLAGTSGLGTQYFGPGTRLTVL.

This clone was detected only once. The chain employs TRBV4-1 and TRBJ1-4; D gene ambiguous. The CDR3 is made up of 15 amino acids. Germline CDR1 MGHRA, CDR2 YSYEKL. Trimming cost V 5 bases and J 10 bases, with 20 bases left between them. The CDR3 protein is CASSNLLQRERKLFF. CDR3 bases: TGCGCCAGCAGCAACCTCCTTCAGAGGGAGAGAAAACTGTTTTTT.

Here the CDR3 reads CATSRGGTGGGVGYEQYF. The CDR3 DNA sequence: TGTGCCACCAGCAGAGGTGGGACAGGGGGCGGAGTAGGCTACGAGCAGTACTTC. The rearrangement joins TRBV15 to TRBJ2-7; TRBD1 matches 12 bases. This CDR3 is built from 18 residues. Germline-derived CDR1 and CDR2 are LNHNV and YYDKDF (reference sequence). The V and J ends lost 1 base and 3 bases, in that order; junction bases with no gene match: 10.

The chain has TRBV27 and TRBJ2-3; 11 bases map to TRBD2. V gave up 5 bases and J gave up 2 bases; unmatched junction bases: 9. CDR1 and CDR2 (germline): MNHEY, SMNVEV (reference sequence). CDR3 length: 17 residues. In DNA, the CDR3 is TGTGCCAGCAGTCCAGTAGTAGCGGGAGGGCACACAGATACGCAGTATTTT. Translating gives CASSPVVAGGHTDTQYF.

This clone has just one count. The chain combines TRBV5-1 with TRBJ2-7; 11 nucleotides line up with TRBD2. CDR1 and CDR2 (germline): SGHRS, YFSETQ. The length of the CDR3 is 15 residues. Trimming at V came to 4 bases and at J to 6 bases, leaving 9 bases not matched to a gene. The chain's CDR3 is CASSPRTSGFVEQYF. The CDR3 nucleotides read TGCGCCAGCAGCCCCCGGACTAGCGGGTTCGTCGAGCAGTACTTC. The whole variable domain, remainder taken from reference TRBV5-1 and TRBJ2-7, is KAGVTQTPRYLIKTRGQQVTLSCSPISGHRSVSWYQQTPGQGLQFLFEYFSETQRNKGNFPGRFSGRQFSNSRSEMNVSTLELGDSALYLCASSPRTSGFVEQYFGPGTRLTVT.

The chain uses TRBV28 and TRBJ2-7; 9 nucleotides match TRBD2. Germline V CDR1 and CDR2: MDHEN, SYDVKM. CDR3 length: 16 residues. V was pared by 5 bases and J by 4 bases, with 12 bases of the junction left unmatched. The CDR3 loop reads CASSLLGGAGGYEQYF. CDR3 DNA sequence: TGTGCCAGCAGTCTCCTTGGAGGGGCGGGAGGGTACGAGCAGTACTTC. The full variable domain, with the rest looked up from reference TRBV28 and TRBJ2-7, is DVKVTQSSRYLVKRTGEKVFLECVQDMDHENMFWYRQDPGLGLRLIYFSYDVKMKEKGDIPEGYSVSREKKERFSLILESASTNQTSMYLCASSLLGGAGGYEQYFGPGTRLTVT.

The chain couples TRBV30 to TRBJ2-5, with 10 nucleotides matching TRBD1. This CDR3 comprises 13 residues. From germline, CDR1 is GTSNPN and CDR2 SVGIG (reference sequence). Trimming at V came to 5 bases and at J to 4 bases, leaving 4 bases not matched to a gene. The DNA of the CDR3 is TGTGCCTGGCGGACAGGGGGATTAGAGACCCAGTACTTC. This gives the protein CAWRTGGLETQYF.

This clone occurred once. The chain combines TRBV4-2 with TRBJ1-2; D not resolved. The CDR3 is made up of 17 amino acids. Trimming took 0 bases from V and 0 from J, leaving 14 bases between them. Per germline, CDR1 LGHNA and CDR2 YNFKEQ. The CDR3 coding sequence is TGTGCCAGCAGCCAAGATTACGCGACAATAGCTAACTATGGCTACACCTTC. Amino acid sequence: CASSQDYATIANYGYTF.

The CDR3 protein is CASSLGGLSEQYF. For the CDR3, the DNA is TGTGCCAGCAGCTTAGGAGGCCTGTCCGAGCAGTACTTC. The chain combines TRBV7-2 with TRBJ2-7, with no clear D. The CDR3 contains 13 residues. V dropped 1 base and J dropped 6 bases, with 10 bases sitting between them. Germline assignment: CDR1 SGHTA and CDR2 FQGNSA.

CDR3 protein: CASSATSPGGDDEQFF. As DNA, the CDR3 is TGCGCCAGCAGCGCGACTAGCCCGGGGGGAGACGATGAGCAGTTCTTC. This chain joins TRBV10-1 and TRBJ2-1; 7 positions match TRBD2. The junction had 16 bases not matched to a gene; V was cut back by 6 bases and J by 8 bases. Germline V gene sequence: CDR1 WNHNN, CDR2 SYGVQD (reference sequence). There are 16 residues in the CDR3.

This chain joins TRBV7-9 and TRBJ1-5; D is unclear. This CDR3 contains 14 residues. In germline, CDR1 is SEHNR, CDR2 FQNEAQ (reference sequence). With 6 bases removed from V and 1 base from J, the gap between germline ends came to 10 bases. CDR3 region: CASSPEGSNQPQHF. CDR3 coding DNA: TGTGCCAGCAGTCCCGAGGGCAGCAATCAGCCCCAGCATTTT. Combining the CDR3 with reference TRBV7-9 and TRBJ1-5 gives the whole variable domain DTGVSQNPRHKITKRGQNVTFRCDPISEHNRLYWYRQTLGQGPEFLTYFQNEAQLEKSRLLSDRFSAERPKGSFSTLEIQRTEQGDSAMYLCASSPEGSNQPQHFGDGTRLSIL.

As regards this clone: Distinct nucleotide sequences in the sample also encode this CDR3. The chain links TRBV28 to TRBJ1-4, with D possibly matching TRBD1 (5 bases). The V gene's germline CDR1 is MDHEN and CDR2 SYDVKM. The CDR3 runs to 14 residues. V lost 6 bases and J 2 bases, leaving 10 bases between the germline ends. The CDR3 loop is CASRPGSTNEKLFF. In DNA, the CDR3 is TGTGCCAGCAGGCCAGGGTCTACTAATGAAAAACTGTTTTTT.

This sequence joins TRBV11-2 and TRBJ2-3; the match to TRBD2 covers 11 bases. Germline V CDR1 and CDR2: SGHAT, FQNNGV. The CDR3 runs to 16 residues. After removal of 5 bases from V and 2 bases from J, the junction contained 6 bases not matched to a gene. This chain's CDR3 is CASSHIAGGLTDTQYF. CDR3 bases: TGTGCCAGCAGCCATATAGCGGGGGGGCTCACAGATACGCAGTATTTT. The variable domain in full, completed from reference TRBV11-2 and TRBJ2-3, reads EAGVAQSPRYKIIEKRQSVAFWCNPISGHATLYWYQQILGQGPKLLIQFQNNGVVDDSQLPKDRFSAERLKGVDSTLKIQPAKLEDSAVYLCASSHIAGGLTDTQYFGPGTRLTVL.